This record covers a single T cell receptor (beta chain). Its antigen is currently not known. No qualities accompany the bases; no much larger clone lies one base away. The cohort comprised hundreds of healthy bone marrow donors. All cohort members were sampled while nominally healthy, although unrecorded immune exposures were likely present. The donor was CMV seronegative and was included in the group of over 300 seronegative cohort members. A peripheral blood sample was provided by each donor, and peripheral blood mononuclear cells were used for TCR beta sequencing. The Qiagen DNeasy Blood Extraction Kit was used to extract genomic DNA from the blood cell samples. The entry originates in a study of cytomegalovirus exposure and HLA in healthy donors (dated by TCRdb to the late 2010s). Regarding the research as a whole: An earlier analysis of several hundred of the donors reported roughly 300 Gb of sequence data and around 120 million unique TCR beta sequences from about 200 million T cells. An earlier analysis of 587 of the donors applied high-throughput TCR beta sequencing to assess whether each TCR beta V gene segment acted as functional or pseudogenic. Genome-wide SNP genotypes for about three fifths of the 666 donors were used in a later genetic analysis, which treated that subset as a discovery cohort. An early release that covered about 600 HLA-typed donors contained about 300 gigabases of sequencing data and about 93 million unique TCR sequences. The T cell repertoires of some 700 subjects were profiled by immunosequencing and related to cytomegalovirus serostatus. The later analysis used no new phenotypic data to find candidate immune exposures, relying instead on TCR beta sequences and their occurrence across donors. In a later analysis, previously published TCR beta repertoires from about 640 donors were re-analyzed and high-resolution HLA genotyping was added so that TCR occurrence patterns could be studied. Donor age, sex, ethnicity and CMV serostatus were compiled alongside the repertoire data. The aim of the study was to test whether cataloging public T cell receptors could identify signatures of past pathogen exposure. All discovery cohort repertoires had been generated using a single sequencing platform. Typing coverage varied by locus: roughly 620-640 donors for A, B, C, DRB1 and DQB1; more than 500 for DQA1; more than 600 for DPA1; roughly 470 for DPB1. Besides the first cohort of roughly 700 subjects, a separate validation cohort made up of about 120 different subjects was used. On average, about 240,000 unique TCR beta nucleotide sequences were sequenced per donor among some 430 genotyped donors of the cohort, with 15% to 20% of those sequences being non-productive. Both class I and class II loci were covered by HLA typing, at four-digit resolution. The study combined high-throughput TCR immunosequencing, statistical association of individual TCRs with disease status, and machine learning to predict cytomegalovirus infection status. Among the roughly 370 genotyped donors, approximately 81% belonged to the genetic ancestry cluster associated with self-reported Caucasian donors. Four to six DR-DQ haplotypes were handled as single units for association and clustering, since linkage in the cohort was strong. Study-level results and caveats: Most TCR sequences were seen in very few donors, while some public TCRs were found in many individuals. The study gave a list of about 150 TCR beta chains associated with cytomegalovirus. The only immune exposure information available for the cohort was CMV serostatus. Because some donors lacked HLA typing at each locus, the association tests relied only on the typed subset. A later genetic analysis reported fewer N-insertions in productive TCRs among donors in an Asian-associated ancestry cluster than the roughly 690-donor mean. According to a later analysis, most CMV-associated TCR beta chains appeared to be HLA-restricted, and the HLA associations seemed to be driven largely by CMV exposure. Because counts were too low, seventeen rarely observed V segments, including chromosome 9 orphons, were excluded from the earlier analysis of several hundred of the donors. An earlier analysis of approximately 540 of the donors showed that most TCR beta V segments appeared in productive rearrangements either about 87% or about 30% of the time, which broadly matched IMGT annotations. A further reported finding was that TCR beta sequences accurately predicted the HLA-A and HLA-B alleles for most subjects in the first cohort. In a later analysis, HLA-associated TCR beta chains showed more clonal expansion and lower generation probabilities than non-associated chains that were equally common. The 87-base-pair reads could not distinguish some IMGT-functional V segments, including TRBV6-2 and TRBV6-3, so those segments were excluded. In a later genetic analysis, a missense DCLRE1C variant was associated with V-gene and J-gene trimming of TCR beta chains, and the association was replicated in an independent cohort. Correlated functional status among segregating V segments might be attributable to linkage disequilibrium, but an unknown experimental factor could not be ruled out. In vitro tests confirmed that three of the cytomegalovirus-associated TCR beta chains recognize cytomegalovirus antigens. In this cohort, only TCR beta chains were sequenced, and detectable features were limited by the absence of alpha or paired-chain data. The sequencing pipeline was judged likely to have produced a cluster of highly shared sequence variants as a technical artifact. At a false discovery rate of 0.05, a later analysis linked 16,000 or so TCR beta sequences to specific HLA alleles. Sequencing depth was assumed to be roughly uniform across donors in the presence/absence analyses, though that assumption may not hold. In a later analysis, the rate of TCR association differed among HLA loci, with DRB1 alleles having the most associated TCRs and HLA-C alleles having the fewest. In a later analysis, several top co-occurrence clusters were reported to appear linked to parvovirus B19, influenza, CMV and Epstein-Barr virus. The authors suggested that the approach could potentially be extended to other disease states and immunological phenotypes. The classifier was reported to diagnose cytomegalovirus status with high specificity and sensitivity in both the original cohort and the validation cohort. When HLA alleles, especially DR and DQ, strongly co-occurred, attributing TCR associations to individual alleles was difficult.

The library was generated by the immunoSEQ multiplex PCR assay. The multiplex PCR relied on a mix of 60 forward primers for TCR Vbeta segments and 13 reverse primers for TCR Jbeta segments. The CDR3 region of rearranged TCR beta genes was amplified from genomic DNA by a multiplex PCR assay. The Illumina HiSeq System was used to sequence the amplified TCR beta libraries as 87-base-pair reads. On the authors' methods: A later analysis counted around 72 million unique TCR beta chains across the 500 to 850 repertoires, and about 10 million of these chains were shared by at least two donors. A nearest-neighbor algorithm error-corrected the raw reads and collapsed the reads into unique sequences, merging closely related sequences to remove PCR and sequencing errors. Alignment of CDR3 sequences to IMGT reference sequences was used to assign V, D and J gene segments. For a sequence to be retained, a match of at least six nucleotides was required to both a V gene segment and a J gene segment. Rearrangements were called productive when the CDR3 lacked stop codons and stayed in frame with V and J; all others were non-productive. CDR3 was defined by IMGT convention, running from the second conserved V-encoded cysteine to the conserved J-encoded phenylalanine. Sequences without an unambiguous match to a single V gene segment were excluded from the earlier analysis of about 640 of the donors. An earlier analysis of several hundred of the donors called V segments functional above 56.7% productive rearrangements and segregating when the between-donor standard deviation exceeded 5%. A statistical classification framework was built to diagnose cytomegalovirus status from the catalog of TCR beta chain sequences. In a later analysis, V and J genes were assigned by comparing TCR nucleotide sequences against IMGT/GENE-DB human TR gene sequences. In a later analysis, CDR3 sequences and most-parsimonious VDJ recombination scenarios were assigned using the TCRdist pipeline. In a later analysis, every TCR beta chain was defined by the combination of its CDR3 amino acid sequence and its V-gene family, and reads without a unique V-gene family were dropped. In a later analysis, approximately 590 highly shared, low-generation-probability nucleotide sequences were removed to address suspected cross-contamination and a sequencing artifact. In a later analysis, a clonal expansion index was calculated for each public chain from normalized within-repertoire ranks of inferred template counts. Generation probabilities in a later analysis came from a VDJ recombination model fitted to out-of-frame rearrangements, and those results were checked against IGoR. Hypergeometric tests were used in a later analysis to score TCR-TCR, TCR-HLA and TCR-CMV co-occurrence, with a repertoire-size bias correction applied to the TCR pairs. A later analysis estimated false discovery rates by permuting HLA or CMV assignments 20 times. A later analysis grouped co-occurring TCRs with DBSCAN, adding TCRdist sequence similarity when clustering within HLA-allele-positive subsets. Repertoires with fewer than 30,000 or more than 120,000 public chains were left out of co-occurrence clustering, as were five repertoires with anomalous nucleotide sharing. Entries here come from immuneACCESS through TCRdb and include only in-frame sequences with V and J called. Some clones fail to appear in such tables; in the studies checked, an unresolved V gene covers under half of the shortfall, and the cause of the remainder is unknown. V, J and clone size reflect that table, while D and trimming were determined from the DNA. The sample table lists about 200,000 clones, 75% to 90% of them with a count of one. The top ten clonotypes cover less than 0.35% of the sample.

Between the V and J ends, shortened by 0 bases and 5 bases respectively, the junction contains 14 bases. The CDR3 contains 15 residues, cysteine and phenylalanine counted. The kept DNA is CDR3 alone, 45 bases in frame from the first base. The germline V gene supplies CDR1 SGDLS and CDR2 YYNGEE. This chain is built from TRBV9 and TRBJ2-5, with TRBD2 perhaps the D gene, on 7 matching bases. The sequencing sample was made of PBMCs. The source of this sequence is a woman under 40 in good health and CMV-seronegative. The nucleotide sequence is TGTGCCAGCAGCGTAGAAGGGGGGGGGAGTGAGACCCAGTACTTC. This gives the protein CASSVEGGGSETQYF.